Listed here are 13 T cell receptor beta chains from one sample, sequenced in a study of cytotoxic CD8 clonotypes in ibrutinib-treated CLL. Assay: immunoSEQ multiplex PCR; the TCRdb copy retains only in-frame clones and omits some. The sample consists of some 200,000 clones, more than 70% of them appearing once. The sequences come from PBMCs, collected after 12 months of ibrutinib treatment. The receptors here all came from a human donor with chronic lymphocytic leukemia.

This chain connects TRBV9 to TRBJ2-1; D not certain. Per germline, CDR1 SGDLS and CDR2 YYNGEE. CDR3 length: 13 amino acids. Trimming stripped 0 bases from V and 5 bases from J, with 6 bases between. The CDR3 reads CASSVGANNEQFF. DNA of the CDR3: TGTGCCAGCAGCGTAGGAGCAAACAATGAGCAGTTCTTC. The full variable domain, with the rest looked up from reference TRBV9 and TRBJ2-1, is DSGVTQTPKHLITATGQRVTLRCSPRSGDLSVYWYQQSLDQGLQFLIQYYNGEERAKGNILERFSAQQFPDLHSELNLSSLELGDSALYFCASSVGANNEQFFGPGTRLTVL.

The rearrangement joins TRBV27 to TRBJ1-2; D gene uncertain. The germline CDR1 and CDR2 sequences are MNHEY and SMNVEV (reference sequence). The CDR3 loop spans 17 amino acids. Trimming removed 0 bases from V and 3 bases from J, with 17 bases in between. The CDR3 spells CASSLSVSGASHYGYTF. CDR3 bases: TGTGCCAGCAGTTTATCGGTGTCGGGAGCTTCCCACTATGGCTACACCTTC.

This chain joins TRBV5-1 and TRBJ1-1; D is undetermined. The CDR3 is 14 amino acids. Trimming cost V 9 bases and J 2 bases, with 17 bases left between them. From germline, CDR1 is SGHRS and CDR2 YFSETQ. The CDR3 DNA sequence: TGCGCCACCTCACTGACGGGGAGTAACACTGAAGCTTTCTTT. Translated, it gives CATSLTGSNTEAFF.

The chain carries TRBV6-5 and TRBJ1-5; a weak D match, TRBD1 (5 bases). Germline CDR1 MNHEY, CDR2 SVGAGI. The CDR3 spans 15 residues. Trimming stripped 7 bases from V and 0 bases from J, with 13 bases between. The CDR3 bases are TGTGCCAGCAAACGGGACTTCAATAGCAATCAGCCCCAGCATTTT. Residues: CASKRDFNSNQPQHF.

The chain uses TRBV10-2 and TRBJ1-2; D is possibly TRBD1 (6 bases). From germline, CDR1 is WSHSY and CDR2 SAAADI. Trimming shortened V by 6 bases and J by 8 bases, and 19 bases separated the two germline ends. The CDR3 consists of 14 residues. CDR3 amino acids: CASRGRGAVIGYTF. In DNA, the CDR3 is TGCGCCAGCAGGGGCAGGGGCGCGGTAATCGGCTACACCTTC.

This clone showed up just once. The gene calls are TRBV2 and TRBJ1-6; D gene uncertain. Germline V lookup: CDR1 SNHLY, CDR2 FYNNEI. CDR3 length: 15 amino acids. Trimming took off 5 bases at V and 10 bases at J, with 18 bases between the two ends. The CDR3 DNA follows: TGTGCCAGCAGTCAGAGTGTGGCGGCGCGGTCACCCCTCCACTTT. As protein: CASSQSVAARSPLHF.

The J gene is TRBJ2-7, the V gene TRBV2, with D unclear. The CDR3 extends over 14 amino acids. CDR1 is SNHLY, CDR2 FYNNEI, per germline. Trimming stripped 4 bases from V and 2 bases from J, with 12 bases between. The CDR3 bases are TGTGCCAGCAGTGGTTCAGCCCTAACCTACGAGCAGTACTTC. It yields the protein CASSGSALTYEQYF. Looking up the rest from reference TRBV2 and TRBJ2-7 gives the full variable domain: EPEVTQTPSHQVTQMGQEVILRCVPISNHLYFYWYRQILGQKVEFLVSFYNNEISEKSEIFDDQFSVERPDGSNFTLKIRSTKLEDSAMYFCASSGSALTYEQYFGPGTRLTVT.

V gene TRBV2 combines with J gene TRBJ1-2; no reliable D call. Germline CDR1 reads SNHLY; CDR2 reads FYNNEI. The V end was cut by 6 bases, the J end by 2 bases, with 10 bases between. This CDR3 region has 13 residues. This CDR3 reads CASRLGRNYGYTF. For the CDR3, the DNA is TGTGCCAGCAGGTTAGGACGGAACTATGGCTACACCTTC. Using reference TRBV2 and TRBJ1-2 for the parts outside the CDR3, the full variable domain is EPEVTQTPSHQVTQMGQEVILRCVPISNHLYFYWYRQILGQKVEFLVSFYNNEISEKSEIFDDQFSVERPDGSNFTLKIRSTKLEDSAMYFCASRLGRNYGYTFGSGTRLTVV.

This chain joins TRBV5-1 and TRBJ1-3, with 7 bases that match TRBD1. V lost 6 bases to trimming and J lost 1 base; unmatched junction nucleotides: 7. Germline values: CDR1 SGHRS, CDR2 YFSETQ. The CDR3 runs to 15 residues. As DNA, the CDR3 is TGCGCCAGCACTCGACAGGGAGATTCTGGAAACACCATATATTTT. It yields the protein CASTRQGDSGNTIYF.

With regard to this clone: Relative to the germline gene, one junction end is altered; a read error may explain this. The chain is built from TRBV7-7 and TRBJ2-1, with 8 bases matching TRBD1. Germline assignment: CDR1 SSHAT and CDR2 FNYEAQ (reference sequence). This CDR3 has 15 amino acids. The CDR3 DNA reads TGTGCTAGCAGCTTAGGCCGGGACAGGTTCAATGAGCAGTTCTTC. It encodes CASSLGRDRFNEQFF.

This rearrangement joins TRBV28 to TRBJ1-4; no firm D call. The CDR3 has 12 residues. CDR1 is MDHEN, CDR2 SYDVKM, per germline. The germline V and J ends were trimmed by 2 bases and 11 bases, with 9 bases remaining between them. DNA of the CDR3: TGTGCCAGCAGTTTAGAGAGAGGTAAACTGTTTTTT. Protein product: CASSLERGKLFF.

The chain recombines TRBV28 with TRBJ1-4; a possible D gene is TRBD1 (6 bases). Germline V gene data show CDR1 as MDHEN and CDR2 as SYDVKM. This CDR3 is 14 amino acids long. Trimming left V 5 bases short and J 7 bases short, with 14 bases between. CDR3 in DNA: TGTGCCAGCAGTGCAGGGGCTGAGGGTGAAAAACTGTTTTTT. Residues: CASSAGAEGEKLFF.

V usage is TRBV30 and J usage is TRBJ1-1; 7 positions agree with TRBD1. The CDR3 extends over 12 amino acids. The V and J ends lost 2 bases and 3 bases, in that order; junction bases with no gene match: 0. Germline CDR1 GTSNPN, CDR2 SVGIG (reference sequence). CDR3: CAWSTGDTEAFF. DNA for the CDR3: TGTGCCTGGAGTACAGGGGACACTGAAGCTTTCTTT.